The next 22 T cell receptor beta chains were all read from a single sample in a study of cytomegalovirus exposure and HLA in healthy donors. The primer mix had 60 Vbeta and 13 Jbeta primers. Only in-frame clones appear in the TCRdb table, and some are missing; sequencing was by immunoSEQ multiplex PCR. Counted here are 150,000 to 200,000 clones, more than 75% occurring once; the ten biggest clones make up around 2.8%. Source material: PBMCs. The receptors here all came from a woman between 45 and 60 years old in good health and CMV-seropositive.

The chain has TRBV6-5 and TRBJ1-2, with TRBD1 identical over 8 bases. CDR1 MNHEY and CDR2 SVGAGI come from the germline V gene. Losses at the gene ends were 5 bases for V and 3 bases for J; bases not matched to a gene: 5. This CDR3 is 14 amino acids long. The CDR3 loop is CASSGTTGDYGYTF. In nucleotides, the CDR3 is TGTGCCAGCAGTGGAACGACAGGGGACTATGGCTACACCTTC.

The chain uses TRBV7-9 and TRBJ2-7; weak D call: TRBD2 (6 bases). The CDR3 runs 14 residues. Germline CDR1 is SEHNR and CDR2 is FQNEAQ (reference sequence). V was trimmed by 5 bases and J by 7 bases, leaving 18 bases between them. For the CDR3, the DNA is TGTGCCAGCAGCCAACCCGGGGACTCAGGGGAGCAGTACTTC. This gives the protein CASSQPGDSGEQYF.

This clone was seen once. The chain joins TRBV19 to TRBJ2-2; tentative D call: TRBD1 (5 bases). The CDR3 runs to 12 residues. V lost 5 bases and J lost 8, with 9 bases in between. The germline CDR1 and CDR2 sequences are LNHDA and SQIVND (reference sequence). The CDR3 is CASSAGPGELFF. The CDR3 DNA follows: TGTGCCAGTAGTGCAGGGCCTGGGGAGCTGTTTTTT.

This clone was counted a few times. V is TRBV4-2 and J is TRBJ1-6; TRBD1 matches 8 bases. CDR3 length: 16 amino acids. CDR1 is LGHNA and CDR2 is YNFKEQ in the germline V gene. V trimming: 1 base; J trimming: 9 bases; junction bases outside the gene matches: 8. CDR3 loop: CASSQGRTGYGSPLHF. The CDR3, as DNA: TGTGCCAGCAGCCAAGGTCGGACAGGGTACGGTTCACCCCTCCACTTT.

The V and J genes are TRBV5-4 and TRBJ2-1, with 14 bases matching TRBD2. The CDR3 covers 16 residues. CDR1 and CDR2 from the germline V gene are SGHNT and YYREEE (reference sequence). V was pared by 4 bases and J by 5 bases, with 5 bases of the junction left unmatched. The CDR3 spells CASSRLAGGQNNEQFF. CDR3 in DNA: TGTGCCAGCAGCAGACTAGCGGGGGGGCAAAACAATGAGCAGTTCTTC.

This chain uses TRBV6-5 with TRBJ2-7, with TRBD1 matching over 8 bases. CDR3 length equals 14 residues. CDR1 is MNHEY and CDR2 is SVGAGI in the germline V gene. The V segment lost 6 bases and the J segment 3 bases; nucleotides outside the gene matches: 7. CDR3 residues: CASRLGQGNYEQYF. The DNA for the CDR3 is TGTGCCAGCAGACTCGGACAGGGTAACTACGAGCAGTACTTC.

This clone showed up just once. The chain uses TRBV5-5 and TRBJ1-5; no definite D call. CDR3 length: 13 amino acids. Trimming cost V 0 bases and J 3 bases, with 4 bases left between them. Germline-derived CDR1 and CDR2 are SGHKS and YYEKEE (reference sequence). This chain's CDR3 is CASSLGVNQPQHF. The CDR3 nucleotides read TGTGCCAGCAGCTTGGGCGTCAATCAGCCCCAGCATTTT.

The rearrangement links TRBV6-1 to TRBJ1-5, with D possibly being TRBD1 (5 bases). Trimming cost V 4 bases and J 6 bases, with 16 bases left between them. This CDR3 spans 15 amino acids. Germline-derived CDR1 and CDR2 are MNHNS and SASEGT. This chain's CDR3 is CASSAMAQGPQPQHF. In nucleotides, the CDR3 is TGTGCCAGCAGTGCCATGGCGCAGGGCCCTCAGCCCCAGCATTTT.

The chain links TRBV9 to TRBJ1-2; D remains unclear. V lost 4 bases, J lost 4 bases, and 20 bases lay in between. This CDR3 has 16 amino acids. CDR1 is SGDLS and CDR2 is YYNGEE in the germline V gene. The CDR3 coding sequence is TGTGCCAGCAGCCCCTCCATTGCGCTCGTCTCCTATGGCTACACCTTC. It yields the protein CASSPSIALVSYGYTF.

This clone turned up a few times. In nucleotides, the CDR3 is TGTGCCAGCAGTGAAATGGACAGGTTCAATCAGCCCCAGCATTTT. Amino acids: CASSEMDRFNQPQHF. The gene calls are TRBV6-1 and TRBJ1-5; 7 nucleotides agree with TRBD1. Germline assignment: CDR1 MNHNS and CDR2 SASEGT. Losses at the gene ends were 2 bases for V and 3 bases for J; bases not matched to a gene: 4. CDR3 size: 15 residues.

The chain couples TRBV7-8 to TRBJ1-4; TRBD1 aligns across 10 bases. From germline, CDR1 is SGHVS and CDR2 FQNEAQ. The CDR3 sequence is 15 residues long. With 5 bases clipped from V and 5 bases from J, the junction kept 5 bases outside the gene matches. Here the CDR3 reads CASSLVDRGNEKLFF. The CDR3 nucleotides are TGTGCCAGCAGCCTAGTGGACAGGGGGAATGAAAAACTGTTTTTT.

V gene TRBV11-2 combines with J gene TRBJ2-3; 8 nucleotides match TRBD2. Trimming at V came to 5 bases and at J to 6 bases, leaving 7 bases not matched to a gene. The CDR3 extends over 14 amino acids. The germline V gene encodes CDR1 SGHAT and CDR2 FQNNGV. In DNA, the CDR3 is TGTGCCAGCAGCCTGTCCGGGGGGGCGGATACGCAGTATTTT. Protein sequence: CASSLSGGADTQYF.

This clone showed up just a few times. V is TRBV5-5 and J is TRBJ1-4, with D unresolved. The CDR3 is 15 amino acids. The V end lost 0 bases, the J end lost 4 bases, and 10 bases lay between the germline ends. Germline lookup yields CDR1 SGHKS and CDR2 YYEKEE (reference sequence). The CDR3 coding sequence is TGTGCCAGCAGCTTGGTTGGAGGGCTTAATGAAAAACTGTTTTTT. Translation: CASSLVGGLNEKLFF.

This rearrangement joins TRBV7-9 to TRBJ2-4; 10 bases match TRBD1. The V segment lost 5 bases and the J segment 3 bases; nucleotides outside the gene matches: 4. Germline loops: CDR1 SEHNR, CDR2 FQNEAQ (reference sequence). The CDR3 contains 15 residues. CDR3 nucleotide sequence: TGTGCCAGCAGCCCCGGGACAGGGGTCAAAAACATTCAGTACTTC. Its translation is CASSPGTGVKNIQYF. The whole variable domain, filled in from reference TRBV7-9 and TRBJ2-4, reads DTGVSQNPRHKITKRGQNVTFRCDPISEHNRLYWYRQTLGQGPEFLTYFQNEAQLEKSRLLSDRFSAERPKGSFSTLEIQRTEQGDSAMYLCASSPGTGVKNIQYFGAGTRLSVL.

CDR3 nucleotides: TGTGCCAGCAGCTTACCTAGCGGGGTGGGGGAGCAGTACTTC. Its translation is CASSLPSGVGEQYF. This chain links TRBV5-4 with TRBJ2-7; 9 nucleotides match TRBD2. Germline CDR1 is SGHNT and CDR2 is YYREEE (reference sequence). J gave up 7 bases and V 2 bases, and 7 bases lay outside the gene matches. There are 14 residues in the CDR3.

The chain couples TRBV27 to TRBJ2-3; TRBD2 aligns across 7 bases. The length of the CDR3 is 15 residues. Germline V CDR1 and CDR2: MNHEY, SMNVEV (reference sequence). With V trimmed by 5 bases and J by 6 bases, 11 bases remained unmatched. CDR3 sequence (DNA): TGTGCCAGCAGTCATAATAGCGGGCCGAGGGATACGCAGTATTTT. Translating it yields CASSHNSGPRDTQYF.

The rearrangement uses TRBV19 and TRBJ2-3, with D unclear. Germline CDR1 LNHDA, CDR2 SQIVND (reference sequence). Trimming left V 3 bases short and J 1 base short, with 8 bases between. This CDR3 has 14 residues. The CDR3 spells CASSMARRTDTQYF. As DNA, the CDR3 is TGTGCCAGTAGTATGGCCAGGCGCACAGATACGCAGTATTTT.

In DNA, the CDR3 is TGTGCCAGCAGCACCCAGACAGGTTCACCCCTCCACTTT. As protein: CASSTQTGSPLHF. The chain uses TRBV5-4 and TRBJ1-6; weak D call: TRBD1 (6 bases). Trimming took 4 bases from V and 9 from J, leaving 11 bases between them. There are 13 residues in the CDR3. From germline, CDR1 is SGHNT and CDR2 YYREEE (reference sequence).

This chain uses TRBV7-9 with TRBJ2-7; D call uncertain. CDR1 and CDR2 (germline): SEHNR, FQNEAQ (reference sequence). The CDR3 extends over 16 amino acids. V gave up 5 bases and J gave up 3 bases, with 20 bases separating them. CDR3 residues: CASSPVNVVADYEQYF. The CDR3 nucleotides read TGTGCCAGCAGCCCGGTTAATGTAGTAGCAGACTACGAGCAGTACTTC.

This clone was seen a single time. CDR3 DNA: TGCAGCGCTGCAGATGAAAAACTGTTTTTT. Protein sequence: CSAADEKLFF. The rearrangement uses TRBV29-1 and TRBJ1-4; D gene ambiguous. The CDR3 sequence is 10 residues long. CDR1 and CDR2 from the germline V gene are SQVTM and ANQGSEA. V was shortened by 7 bases and J by 6 bases, with 6 bases between the two germline ends.

This clone showed up just once. This chain joins TRBV30 and TRBJ2-5; TRBD2 is a possible D gene (5 bases). Germline V gene lookup returns CDR1 GTSNPN and CDR2 SVGIG (reference sequence). CDR3 size: 13 residues. Trimming removed 7 bases at V and 1 base at J, with 13 bases between. The CDR3 region is CASSGGAQETQYF. Written as DNA, the CDR3 is TGTGCCTCTTCAGGAGGCGCCCAAGAGACCCAGTACTTC.

The chain has TRBV11-2 and TRBJ2-2; the D is unclear. Trimming removed 5 bases at V and 3 bases at J, with 4 bases between. The CDR3 totals 12 residues. Germline loops: CDR1 SGHAT, CDR2 FQNNGV. CDR3 in DNA: TGTGCCAGCAGCCCCGACACCGGGGAGCTGTTTTTT. Translating it yields CASSPDTGELFF.